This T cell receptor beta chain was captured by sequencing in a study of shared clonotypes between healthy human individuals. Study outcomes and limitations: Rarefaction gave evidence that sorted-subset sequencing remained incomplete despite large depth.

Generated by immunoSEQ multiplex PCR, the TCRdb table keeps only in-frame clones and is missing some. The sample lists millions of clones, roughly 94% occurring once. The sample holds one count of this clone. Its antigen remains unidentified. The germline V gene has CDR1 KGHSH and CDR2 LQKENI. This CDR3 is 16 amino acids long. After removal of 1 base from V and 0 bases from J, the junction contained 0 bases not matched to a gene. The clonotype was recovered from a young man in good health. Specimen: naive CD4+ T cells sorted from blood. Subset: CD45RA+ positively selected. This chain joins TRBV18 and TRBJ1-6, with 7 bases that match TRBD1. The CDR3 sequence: CASSPRQGSYNSPLHF. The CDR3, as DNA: TGTGCCAGCTCACCACGACAGGGCTCCTATAATTCACCCCTCCACTTT.